Each of the 16 T cell receptor beta chains below was sequenced from the same sample in a study of CD4 T cells in relation to SARS-CoV-2 and coronaviruses. Sequenced by immunoSEQ multiplex PCR; TCRdb stores in-frame clones only, minus some. The sample has about 24,000 clones, about 80% seen once. These TCRs are of unknown antigen specificity. Before the COVID-19 pandemic, during about 2011-2019, CD4+ T cells were taken from unexposed donors. After nine to ten days of culture, CD4+ T cells were isolated. The specimen sequenced was CD4+ T cells from PBMCs, cultured in vitro. The origin of the receptors is a human donor in good health.

The chain is built from TRBV6-1 and TRBJ2-2; weak D call: TRBD2 (5 bases). V gave up 1 base and J gave up 10 bases, with 13 bases separating them. Germline V gives CDR1 MNHNS, CDR2 SASEGT. The CDR3 contains 14 residues. The CDR3 loop reads CASSEGSGIEELFF. The DNA of the CDR3 is TGTGCCAGCAGTGAAGGATCCGGGATAGAGGAGCTGTTTTTT.

This chain joins TRBV7-3 and TRBJ2-3; D is unclear. In germline, CDR1 is SGHTA, CDR2 FQGTGA. The V end lost 5 bases, the J end lost 4 bases, and 16 bases lay between the germline ends. The CDR3 spans 15 residues. The CDR3 here is CASSPQSSVADTQYF. For the CDR3, the DNA is TGTGCCAGCAGCCCCCAGTCCAGTGTGGCAGATACGCAGTATTTT.

The chain joins TRBV7-9 to TRBJ2-3; D unclear. The CDR3 runs to 15 residues. CDR1 and CDR2 from the germline V gene are SEHNR and FQNEAQ (reference sequence). V lost 1 base to trimming and J lost 1 base, with 9 bases between them. The CDR3 loop reads CASSLDAVRTDTQYF. The CDR3 DNA is TGTGCCAGCAGCTTAGACGCGGTTCGCACAGATACGCAGTATTTT.

The chain links TRBV2 to TRBJ2-3; either TRBD1 or TRBD2 may supply D (5 bases each). Trimming took off 4 bases at V and 0 bases at J, with 23 bases between the two ends. Germline CDR1 and CDR2: SNHLY and FYNNEI. The CDR3 has 19 amino acids. The CDR3 region has the DNA TGTGCCAGCAGTGCCCAGGGCCCTACGAGGGTAGCAAGCACAGATACGCAGTATTTT. This codes for CASSAQGPTRVASTDTQYF.

The rearrangement uses TRBV3-1 (or the pseudogene TRBV3-2) and TRBJ1-1, with D possibly matching TRBD1 (6 bases). In germline, CDR1 is LGHDT, CDR2 YNNKEL (reference sequence). The V gene lost 2 bases and the J gene lost 1 base, with 8 bases spanning the gap. The CDR3 loop spans 14 amino acids. CDR3 coding DNA: TGTGCCAGCAGCCAACCGACAGGGAACACTGAAGCTTTCTTT. Protein product: CASSQPTGNTEAFF.

J is TRBJ1-2 and V is TRBV5-1; 9 bases align to TRBD1. The CDR3 loop spans 15 amino acids. In germline, CDR1 is SGHRS, CDR2 YFSETQ. V lost 2 bases to trimming and J lost 5 bases; unmatched junction nucleotides: 7. In DNA form, the CDR3 reads TGCGCCAGCAGCTTATCCCCGGGACAGGGTTATGGCTACACCTTC. Translation: CASSLSPGQGYGYTF.

The chain uses TRBV7-9 and TRBJ2-3; D is possibly TRBD1 (6 bases). The CDR3 extends over 12 amino acids. The germline gives CDR1 SEHNR, CDR2 FQNEAQ (reference sequence). CDR3 protein: CARGGRGDTQYF. In DNA, the CDR3 is TGTGCTAGAGGGGGTAGAGGAGATACGCAGTATTTT.

This clone was observed a single time. The V and J genes are TRBV7-3 and TRBJ2-7; 9 bases fit TRBD1. Germline loops: CDR1 SGHTA, CDR2 FQGTGA. The junction had 1 base not matched to a gene; V was cut back by 0 bases and J by 1 base. This CDR3 is built from 15 residues. CDR3 bases: TGTGCCAGCAGCTTAACGGGACAGGGTTCCTACGAGCAGTACTTC. As protein: CASSLTGQGSYEQYF.

The genes are TRBV7-8 and TRBJ1-1; the D gene is possibly TRBD1 (5 bases). This CDR3 spans 16 amino acids. Trimming removed 4 bases from V and 0 bases from J, with 15 bases in between. Per germline, CDR1 SGHVS and CDR2 FQNEAQ. The chain's CDR3 is CASSWVGGDMNTEAFF. The CDR3 DNA sequence: TGTGCCAGCAGCTGGGTGGGGGGAGACATGAACACTGAAGCTTTCTTT.

The chain employs TRBV18 and TRBJ1-1; 10 bases map to TRBD1. The CDR3 consists of 14 residues. V trimming: 4 bases; J trimming: 5 bases; junction bases outside the gene matches: 4. Germline V CDR1 and CDR2: KGHSH, LQKENI. The CDR3 DNA is TGTGCCAGCTCACTGGACAGGGGGGAGACTGAAGCTTTCTTT. This codes for CASSLDRGETEAFF.

In DNA form, the CDR3 reads TGCAGTGCTAGTCCTTTCTCAGGGTCCTCCTTGAACACTGAAGCTTTCTTT. Translating gives CSASPFSGSSLNTEAFF. The chain is built from TRBV20-1 and TRBJ1-1; TRBD1 is a possible D gene (5 bases). Between the trimmed V and J ends, which lost 3 bases and 0 bases, there was a span of 20 bases. The CDR3 runs 17 residues. CDR1 is DFQATT and CDR2 is SNEGSKA in the germline V gene (reference sequence).

CDR3 DNA: TGTGCCAGCAGCTTGGCCGGCGGGGATGTGTCAGATACGCAGTATTTT. It translates to CASSLAGGDVSDTQYF. The chain joins TRBV5-8 to TRBJ2-3; D may be TRBD2 (6 bases). This CDR3 has 16 residues. Trimming pared 0 bases from V and 4 bases from J, leaving 15 bases between. CDR1 and CDR2 (germline): SGHTS, YDEGEE.

The chain recombines TRBV2 with TRBJ2-7, with D possibly being TRBD1 (6 bases). This CDR3 spans 14 amino acids. The V and J ends lost 10 bases and 2 bases respectively, with 18 bases between them. The V gene's germline CDR1 is SNHLY and CDR2 FYNNEI. CDR3 bases: TGTGCCACCAAAAATGGACAGTTTCCCTACGAGCAGTACTTC. Translated: CATKNGQFPYEQYF.

On this clone itself: An end of the junction does not agree with germline; a read error may underlie this. V gene TRBV9 combines with J gene TRBJ2-2; 8 nucleotides align to TRBD2. The CDR3 is 16 amino acids. Germline CDR1 reads SGDLS; CDR2 reads YYNGEE. The CDR3 sequence: CASSAQAGANTGELFF. CDR3 coding DNA: TGTGCCAGCAGCGCGCAAGCGGGAGCGAATACCGGGGAGCTGTTTTTT.

The chain has TRBV18 and TRBJ2-1; no definite D call. The CDR3 totals 14 residues. Germline V gene lookup returns CDR1 KGHSH and CDR2 LQKENI. The V end was cut by 3 bases, the J end by 6 bases, with 12 bases between. In DNA form, the CDR3 reads TGTGCCAGCTCACCCTTTGGGGATCCCAATGAGCAGTTCTTC. Protein sequence: CASSPFGDPNEQFF.

CDR3 region: CATRPLAQTSYEQYF. The CDR3 DNA is TGTGCCACCCGCCCCCTAGCACAAACCTCCTACGAGCAGTACTTC. The chain has TRBV24-1 and TRBJ2-7; D perhaps matches TRBD2 (5 bases). V lost 9 bases to trimming and J lost 0 bases, with 17 bases between them. CDR3 size: 15 residues. The V gene's germline CDR1 is KGHDR and CDR2 SFDVKD.